What follows are 10 T cell receptor beta chains derived from one specimen sequenced in a study of blood T cell repertoires in COVID-19. Libraries were prepared by immunoSEQ multiplex PCR; TCRdb keeps only in-frame clonotypes and omits some of them. The sample records 450,000 to 500,000 clones, around 85% being singletons. The specimen sequenced was peripheral blood. These TCRs come from a human donor in a cohort sampled during active COVID-19.

This clone was counted a single time. The V call is TRBV29-1, the J call TRBJ1-1; TRBD1 is a possible D gene (6 bases). Germline V gene data show CDR1 as SQVTM and CDR2 as ANQGSEA. CDR3 length: 14 amino acids. V was pared by 3 bases and J by 1 base, with 12 bases between. The CDR3: CSVDLPGQNTEAFF. DNA for the CDR3: TGCAGCGTTGACCTACCGGGACAGAACACTGAAGCTTTCTTT. The full variable domain, in which reference TRBV29-1 and TRBJ1-1 provide the parts outside the CDR3, is SAVISQKPSRDICQRGTSLTIQCQVDSQVTMMFWYRQQPGQSLTLIATANQGSEATYESGFVIDKFPISRPNLTFSTLTVSNMSPEDSSIYLCSVDLPGQNTEAFFGQGTRLTVV.

This chain joins TRBV3-1 (or the pseudogene TRBV3-2) and TRBJ2-1; 9 bases are shared with TRBD2. Germline CDR1 reads LGHDT; CDR2 reads YNNKEL (reference sequence). The CDR3 extends over 16 amino acids. With V trimmed by 4 bases and J by 6 bases, 10 bases remained unmatched. The CDR3 spells CASSRTSSGISNEQFF. The CDR3 DNA reads TGTGCCAGCAGCCGAACTTCTAGCGGGATATCCAATGAGCAGTTCTTC.

This chain joins TRBV14 and TRBJ2-1, with 10 bases that match TRBD2. Germline lookup yields CDR1 SGHDN and CDR2 FVKESK. The CDR3 extends over 16 amino acids. The ends lost 1 base at V and 8 bases at J; junction bases unmatched: 8. The CDR3 sequence is CASSQGWLAGDYEQFF. The CDR3 bases are TGTGCCAGCAGCCAAGGGTGGCTAGCGGGAGACTATGAGCAGTTCTTC.

The chain uses TRBV6-7 and TRBJ1-5, with TRBD1 as a possible D gene (5 bases). TRBV6-7 is annotated as an ORF whose role is uncertain. This CDR3 has 13 residues. The V and J ends lost 7 bases and 7 bases respectively, with 14 bases between them. In nucleotides, the CDR3 is TGTGCCAGCACCAATCTGGAGGGGCAGCCCCAGCATTTT. Residues: CASTNLEGQPQHF.

This clone was seen more than once but under ten times. CDR3 DNA: TGTGCCACCAGCCGTTACAGGCATAAAGAGACCCAGTACTTC. Its protein product is CATSRYRHKETQYF. V is TRBV15 and J is TRBJ2-5, with D maybe TRBD1 (5 bases). Trimming left V 5 bases short and J 3 bases short, with 13 bases between. Germline CDR1 is LNHNV and CDR2 is YYDKDF (reference sequence). This CDR3 has 14 residues.

This clone has a single count. The chain combines TRBV7-3 with TRBJ2-1, with a weak D call TRBD2 (6 bases). CDR1 is SGHTA and CDR2 is FQGTGA in the germline V gene. Trimming pared 0 bases from V and 4 bases from J, leaving 13 bases between. This CDR3 is 16 amino acids long. The CDR3 is CASSLTEGAGYNEQFF. The DNA for the CDR3 is TGTGCCAGCAGCTTAACTGAGGGCGCGGGGTACAATGAGCAGTTCTTC.

The chain's CDR3 is CASSLTGTGGAGYGYTF. The CDR3 DNA is TGTGCCAGCAGTTTAACCGGGACAGGGGGCGCCGGGTATGGCTACACCTTC. The chain carries TRBV28 and TRBJ1-2, with 12 bases fitting TRBD1. CDR1 and CDR2 (germline): MDHEN, SYDVKM. This CDR3 has 17 amino acids. With 2 bases clipped from V and 5 bases from J, the junction kept 9 bases outside the gene matches.

The gene calls are TRBV19 and TRBJ1-2, with TRBD1 as a possible D gene (5 bases). The CDR3 runs to 15 residues. Germline CDR1 reads LNHDA; CDR2 reads SQIVND (reference sequence). V was shortened by 3 bases and J by 1 base, with 12 bases between the two germline ends. The CDR3 spells CASSISTGDNYGYTF. CDR3 DNA sequence: TGTGCCAGTAGTATTAGCACAGGAGATAACTATGGCTACACCTTC.

This chain uses TRBV4-1 with TRBJ2-2; D might be TRBD1 (6 bases). Trimming took off 0 bases at V and 7 bases at J, with 15 bases between the two ends. This CDR3 region has 16 residues. Per germline, CDR1 MGHRA and CDR2 YSYEKL. The DNA for the CDR3 is TGCGCCAGCAGCCAAGATCCCCCAAGACAGGACGGGGAGCTGTTTTTT. Protein: CASSQDPPRQDGELFF.

V and J are TRBV9 and TRBJ1-1, with 7 bases lining up with TRBD1. Germline lookup yields CDR1 SGDLS and CDR2 YYNGEE. CDR3 length: 15 amino acids. The junction had 9 bases not matched to a gene; V was cut back by 3 bases and J by 4 bases. CDR3 residues: CASSGRTGVATEAFF. The CDR3 bases are TGTGCCAGCAGCGGACGAACAGGGGTAGCCACTGAAGCTTTCTTT.